This T cell receptor beta chain was identified during a study of Graves' ophthalmopathy and Graves' hyperthyroidism. This clonotype came up a few times. Germline CDR1 reads MNHEY; CDR2 reads SVGEGT. Trimming cost V 6 bases and J 5 bases; bases outside gene matches: 8. The CDR3 is 14 amino acids. RNA transcripts provided the template for amplifying TCR beta CDR3 regions. HTBI primers primed a first-round RT-PCR, and a second-round multiplex PCR followed. MiXCR, run by TCRdb on the multiplex PCR reads, gives a single entry per CDR3 protein. This sample has about 200,000 distinct CDR3 sequences, with over 25% found just once.

The material sequenced was peripheral blood. This chain joins TRBV6-2 or TRBV6-3 and TRBJ2-7, with 9 bases that match TRBD1. The source of this sequence is a man in his fifties or sixties with Graves' ophthalmopathy. This CDR3 reads CASSATGGRDEQYF. The CDR3 nucleotides are TGTGCCAGCAGCGCGACAGGGGGTCGCGACGAGCAGTACTTC.